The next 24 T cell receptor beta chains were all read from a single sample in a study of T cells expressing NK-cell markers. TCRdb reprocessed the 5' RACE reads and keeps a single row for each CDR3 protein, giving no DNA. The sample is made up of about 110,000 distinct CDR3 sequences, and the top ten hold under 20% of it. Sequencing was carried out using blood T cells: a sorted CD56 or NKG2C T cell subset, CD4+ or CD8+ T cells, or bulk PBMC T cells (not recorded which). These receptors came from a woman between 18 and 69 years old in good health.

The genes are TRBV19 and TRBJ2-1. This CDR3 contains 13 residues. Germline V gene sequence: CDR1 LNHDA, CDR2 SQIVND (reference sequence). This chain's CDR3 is CASSMKFYNEQFF. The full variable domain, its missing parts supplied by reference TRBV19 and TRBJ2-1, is DGGITQSPKYLFRKEGQNVTLSCEQNLNHDAMYWYRQDPGQGLRLIYYSQIVNDFQKGDIAEGYSVSREKKESFPLTVTSAQKNPTAFYLCASSMKFYNEQFFGPGTRLTVL.

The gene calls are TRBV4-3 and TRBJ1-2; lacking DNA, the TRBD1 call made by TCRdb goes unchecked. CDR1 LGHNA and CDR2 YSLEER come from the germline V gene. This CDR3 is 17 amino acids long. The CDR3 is CASSQAFVALGAAGYTF.

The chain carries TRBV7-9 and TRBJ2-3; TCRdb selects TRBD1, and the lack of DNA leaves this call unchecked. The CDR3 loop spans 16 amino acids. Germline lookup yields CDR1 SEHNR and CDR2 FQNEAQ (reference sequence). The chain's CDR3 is CASSPTGGEGTDTQYF.

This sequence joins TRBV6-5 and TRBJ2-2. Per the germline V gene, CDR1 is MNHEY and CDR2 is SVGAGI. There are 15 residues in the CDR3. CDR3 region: CASSYLPANTGELFF.

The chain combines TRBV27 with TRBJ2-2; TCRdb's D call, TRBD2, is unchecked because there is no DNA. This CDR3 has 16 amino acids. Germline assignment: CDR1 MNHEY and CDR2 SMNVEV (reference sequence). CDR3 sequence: CASSDIAGGFTGELFF.

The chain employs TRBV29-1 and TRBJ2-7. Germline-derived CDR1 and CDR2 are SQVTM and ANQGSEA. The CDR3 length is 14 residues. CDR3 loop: CSGRSDPNNYEQYF.

The CDR3 is CASSELVGGMGDTEAFF. The J gene is TRBJ1-1, the V gene TRBV6-1; there is no DNA to check the TCRdb D call of TRBD1. The CDR3 is made up of 17 amino acids. Germline V gene lookup returns CDR1 MNHNS and CDR2 SASEGT.

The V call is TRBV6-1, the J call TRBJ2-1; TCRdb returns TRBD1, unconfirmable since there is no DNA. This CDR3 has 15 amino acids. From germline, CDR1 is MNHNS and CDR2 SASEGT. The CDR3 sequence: CASSTPRDDYNEQFF.

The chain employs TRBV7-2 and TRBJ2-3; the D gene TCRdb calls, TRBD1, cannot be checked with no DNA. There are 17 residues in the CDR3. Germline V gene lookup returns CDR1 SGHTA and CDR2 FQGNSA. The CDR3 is CASSKDFRGNGKDTQYF.

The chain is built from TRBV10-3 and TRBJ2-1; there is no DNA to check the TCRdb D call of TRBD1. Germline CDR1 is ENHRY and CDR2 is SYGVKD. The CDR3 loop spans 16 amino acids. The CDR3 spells CAISEGTLPNYNEQFF.

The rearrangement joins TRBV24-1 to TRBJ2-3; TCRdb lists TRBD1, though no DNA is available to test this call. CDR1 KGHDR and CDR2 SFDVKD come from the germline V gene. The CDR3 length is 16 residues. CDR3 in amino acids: CATSDLREGDTDTQYF.

The chain's CDR3 is CASSLEPGQATEAFF. The genes are TRBV11-2 and TRBJ1-1; TCRdb's assignment of TRBD1 cannot be checked, as there is no DNA. Germline CDR1 and CDR2: SGHAT and FQNNGV. The CDR3 consists of 15 residues.

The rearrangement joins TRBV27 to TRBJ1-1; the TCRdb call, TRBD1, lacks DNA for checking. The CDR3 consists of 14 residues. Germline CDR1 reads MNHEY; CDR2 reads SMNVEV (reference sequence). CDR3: CASSFQGMGTEAFF.

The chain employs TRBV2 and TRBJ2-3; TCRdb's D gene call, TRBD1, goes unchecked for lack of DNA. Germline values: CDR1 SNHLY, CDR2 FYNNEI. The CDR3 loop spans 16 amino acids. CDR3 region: CASSEPGSPSTDTQYF.

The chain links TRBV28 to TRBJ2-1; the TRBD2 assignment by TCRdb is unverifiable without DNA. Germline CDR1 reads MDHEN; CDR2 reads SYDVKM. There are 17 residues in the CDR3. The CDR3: CASSLGLAGGGYNEQFF.

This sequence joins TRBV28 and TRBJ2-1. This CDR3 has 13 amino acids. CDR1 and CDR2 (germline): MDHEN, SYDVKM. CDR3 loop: CASSLSTYVEQFF.

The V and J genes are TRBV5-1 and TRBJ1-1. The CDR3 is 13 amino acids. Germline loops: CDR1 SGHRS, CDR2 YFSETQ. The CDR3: CASSTGLPTEAFF.

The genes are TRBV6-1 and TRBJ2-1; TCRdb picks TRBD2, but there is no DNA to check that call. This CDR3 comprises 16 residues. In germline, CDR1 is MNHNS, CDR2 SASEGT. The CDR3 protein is CASSLETSGVYNEQFF.

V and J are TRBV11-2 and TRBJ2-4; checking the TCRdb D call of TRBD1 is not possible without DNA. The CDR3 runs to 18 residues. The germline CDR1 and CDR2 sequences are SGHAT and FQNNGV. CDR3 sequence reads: CASSSAEGAGEAKNIQYF.

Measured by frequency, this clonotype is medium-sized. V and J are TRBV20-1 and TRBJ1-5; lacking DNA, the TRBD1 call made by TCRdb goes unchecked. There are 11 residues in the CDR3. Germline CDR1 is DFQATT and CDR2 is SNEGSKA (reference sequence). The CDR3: CSAGGSQPQHF.

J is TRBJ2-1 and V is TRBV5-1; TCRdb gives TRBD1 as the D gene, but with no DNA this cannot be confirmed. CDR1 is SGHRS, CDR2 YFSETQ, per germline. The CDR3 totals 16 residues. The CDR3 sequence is CASSLSGGGIYNEQFF.

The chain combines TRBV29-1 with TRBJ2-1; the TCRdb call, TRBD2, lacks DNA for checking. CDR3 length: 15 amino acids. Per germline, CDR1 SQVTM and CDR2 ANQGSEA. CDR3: CSVEGFQREFNEQFF.

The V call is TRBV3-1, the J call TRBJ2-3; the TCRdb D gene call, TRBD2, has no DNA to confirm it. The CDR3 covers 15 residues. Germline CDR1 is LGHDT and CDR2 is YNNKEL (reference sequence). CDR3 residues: CASSQGRAGTDTQYF.

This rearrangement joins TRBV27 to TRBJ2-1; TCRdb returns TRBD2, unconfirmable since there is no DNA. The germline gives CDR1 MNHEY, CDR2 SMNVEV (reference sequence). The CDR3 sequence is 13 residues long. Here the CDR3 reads CASGASEYNEQFF.